These T cell receptor beta chains were read from a single sample in a study of OX40 agonist ivuxolimab in advanced cancers. Method: immunoSEQ multiplex PCR; TCRdb's copy keeps in-frame clones and lacks some. The repertoire holds just under 85,000 clones, with about 81% as singletons. Source: CD4+ or CD8+ T cells sorted from blood, taken in a trial of the OX40 agonist ivuxolimab. These receptor sequences come from an adult with an advanced solid tumor such as melanoma, head and neck, liver or kidney cancer. CDR3s include the opening cysteine and the closing phenylalanine or tryptophan. D genes are given only for firm matches. The size field is filled for only some rows; it gives once, few, many or a size class.

v_call	j_call	clone_size	d_call	cdr3_aa	cdr3_nt
TRBV29-1	TRBJ2-5	many	TRBD2	CGYAGVGETQYF	TGCGGATATGCGGGAGTCGGGGAGACCCAGTACTTC
TRBV9	TRBJ1-5	.	.	CASSVDGSQPQHF	TGTGCCAGCAGCGTAGACGGGTCTCAGCCCCAGCATTTT
TRBV15	TRBJ2-5	.	.	CATSRDNRPPTVQETQYF	TGTGCCACCAGCAGAGATAACCGACCCCCCACAGTACAAGAGACCCAGTACTTC
TRBV2	TRBJ2-1	.	TRBD1	CASSDRANEQFF	TGTGCCAGCTCAGACAGGGCCAATGAGCAGTTCTTC
TRBV5-6	TRBJ2-1	.	.	CASSFGGGPYNEQFF	TGTGCCAGCAGCTTTGGTGGGGGCCCATACAATGAGCAGTTCTTC
TRBV30	TRBJ1-1	.	.	CAWGKQGDTEAFF	TGTGCCTGGGGGAAGCAGGGAGATACTGAAGCTTTCTTT
TRBV7-9	TRBJ1-5	.	.	CASSLALGGPQHF	TGTGCCAGCAGCTTAGCGTTAGGAGGTCCCCAGCATTTT
TRBV2	TRBJ1-1	.	.	CAGGLGSNTEAFF	TGTGCCGGAGGCCTCGGATCTAACACTGAAGCTTTCTTT
TRBV19	TRBJ1-5	few	.	CASSTGGAQHF	TGTGCCAGTAGTACAGGAGGCGCGCAGCATTTT
TRBV7-8	TRBJ1-2	.	.	CASSVLVARGLTTPGYTF	TGTGCCAGCAGCGTCCTGGTGGCAAGAGGCCTCACCACCCCCGGCTACACCTTC
TRBV6-5	TRBJ1-4	once	.	CASSFDRVGEKLFF	TGTGCCAGCAGCTTTGATAGGGTTGGGGAAAAACTGTTTTTT
TRBV7-6	TRBJ1-6	.	.	CASSLQGSYNSPLHF	TGTGCCAGCAGCTTACAAGGGTCCTATAATTCACCCCTCCACTTT
TRBV23-1	TRBJ1-3	.	TRBD1	CASRPPGDRGRGNTIYF	TGCGCCAGCAGACCCCCCGGAGACAGGGGGCGAGGAAACACCATATATTTT
TRBV27	TRBJ2-3	once	.	CASNRGGPTDTQYF	TGTGCCAGCAATAGGGGGGGACCCACAGATACGCAGTATTTT
TRBV19	TRBJ2-1	.	TRBD1	CASSPGTDNEQFF	TGTGCCAGTAGCCCCGGGACAGACAATGAGCAGTTCTTC
TRBV28	TRBJ1-5	.	.	CASSGGGGLNQPQHF	TGTGCCAGCAGTGGGGGAGGAGGCCTCAATCAGCCCCAGCATTTT
TRBV19	TRBJ1-5	once	TRBD1	CASSRNGQGALSNQPQHF	TGTGCCAGTAGTCGAAACGGACAGGGGGCCTTGAGCAATCAGCCCCAGCATTTT
TRBV6-6	TRBJ2-4	.	TRBD1	CASSYGGQENIQYF	TGTGCCAGCAGTTATGGGGGACAGGAAAACATTCAGTACTTC
TRBV30	TRBJ2-1	.	TRBD2	CAWSWGGNNEQFF	TGTGCCTGGAGTTGGGGAGGGAACAATGAGCAGTTCTTC
TRBV5-4	TRBJ2-4	.	.	CASSLTGSTLAKNIQYF	TGTGCCAGCAGCTTGACAGGCTCGACGTTAGCCAAAAACATTCAGTACTTC
TRBV19	TRBJ2-5	.	.	CASSISSQAETQYF	TGTGCCAGTAGTATTTCCTCTCAAGCGGAGACCCAGTACTTC
TRBV11-2	TRBJ2-1	.	.	CASNFRLARRDNEQFF	TGTGCCAGCAACTTTCGTCTAGCGCGAAGGGACAATGAGCAGTTCTTC
TRBV7-9	TRBJ2-7	.	TRBD1	CASSSTRTGSYEQYF	TGTGCCAGCAGCTCCACCCGGACAGGGTCCTACGAGCAGTACTTC
TRBV29-1	TRBJ1-1	.	.	CSVGSLEAFF	TGCAGCGTGGGCAGTCTTGAAGCTTTCTTT
TRBV4-3	TRBJ2-2	.	.	CASSQRSGEAGELFF	TGCGCCAGCAGCCAAAGGTCTGGGGAGGCCGGGGAGCTGTTTTTT
TRBV5-6	TRBJ2-5	.	.	CASSLVNPGATQYF	TGTGCCAGCAGCTTGGTGAACCCGGGGGCGACCCAGTACTTC
TRBV2	TRBJ1-2	.	TRBD1	CASSQELTGGYGYTF	TGTGCCAGCAGTCAAGAACTGACAGGGGGCTATGGCTACACCTTC
TRBV19	TRBJ1-2	.	.	CASSIVSQEYGYTF	TGTGCCAGTAGTATAGTGTCACAGGAATATGGCTACACCTTC
TRBV21-1	TRBJ1-3	.	.	CASSGYTGSGNTIYF	TGTGCCAGCAGCGGATACACAGGCTCTGGAAACACCATATATTTT
TRBV10-3	TRBJ1-5	.	.	CAISEFGLNQPQHF	TGTGCCATCAGTGAGTTCGGTCTCAATCAGCCCCAGCATTTT
TRBV11-2	TRBJ2-2	.	TRBD2	CASSLEGRDTGELFF	TGTGCCAGCAGCTTAGAGGGGAGGGACACCGGGGAGCTGTTTTTT
TRBV2	TRBJ1-3	.	.	CASNLVPGNTIYF	TGTGCCAGCAACCTAGTACCTGGAAACACCATATATTTT
TRBV7-2	TRBJ2-5	.	TRBD2	CASSLRQRGTSGRETQYF	TGTGCCAGCAGCTTACGTCAGAGGGGGACTAGCGGGAGGGAGACCCAGTACTTC
TRBV30	TRBJ2-1	.	.	CAWNLGQYEQFF	TGTGCCTGGAATCTAGGGCAATATGAGCAGTTCTTC
TRBV2	TRBJ2-7	few	TRBD1	CASRPGTGSWEQYF	TGTGCCAGCAGGCCCGGGACAGGCAGCTGGGAGCAGTACTTC
TRBV16	TRBJ1-5	few	.	CASSPIPGGQPQHF	TGTGCCAGCAGCCCCATACCGGGCGGTCAGCCCCAGCATTTT
TRBV5-1	TRBJ2-1	.	TRBD1	CASSKGQVINEQFF	TGCGCCAGCAGTAAAGGACAGGTAATCAATGAGCAGTTCTTC
TRBV7-3	TRBJ2-1	.	TRBD2	CASSRQGTTFSNEQFF	TGTGCCAGCAGCAGGCAAGGGACTACGTTTTCCAATGAGCAGTTCTTC
TRBV25-1	TRBJ1-4	.	TRBD1	CASSDPTGTNEKLFF	TGTGCCAGCAGTGATCCGACAGGGACTAATGAAAAACTGTTTTTT
TRBV7-8	TRBJ2-1	.	.	CASSPFGVTNNEQFF	TGTGCCAGCAGCCCATTTGGGGTCACCAACAATGAGCAGTTCTTC
TRBV5-4	TRBJ2-7	.	TRBD1	CASSQDRGLYEQYF	TGTGCCAGCAGCCAGGACAGGGGCCTCTACGAGCAGTACTTC
TRBV15	TRBJ2-5	once	.	CATSRDQAKETQYF	TGTGCCACCAGCAGAGATCAAGCGAAGGAGACCCAGTACTTC
TRBV4-2	TRBJ2-7	.	.	CASSRVGAPFSYEQYF	TGTGCCAGCAGCCGGGTCGGGGCCCCGTTTTCCTACGAGCAGTACTTC
TRBV6-5	TRBJ1-1	.	.	CASSYSRGRISEAFF	TGTGCCAGCAGTTACTCGAGAGGTAGGATCTCTGAAGCTTTCTTT
TRBV5-1	TRBJ2-5	.	TRBD2	CASSSGTSWGETQYF	TGCGCCAGCAGCTCAGGGACTAGCTGGGGAGAGACCCAGTACTTC
TRBV9	TRBJ1-2	few	TRBD1	CASSPRTGGEVNYGYTF	TGTGCCAGCAGCCCCCGGACAGGGGGAGAGGTTAACTATGGCTACACCTTC
TRBV5-1	TRBJ2-5	.	TRBD2	CASSFYLAGEALYF	TGCGCCAGCAGCTTCTATTTAGCGGGAGAGGCGCTGTACTTC
TRBV19	TRBJ2-2	.	TRBD2	CASSILLAAGELFF	TGTGCCAGTAGTATACTCCTAGCGGCCGGGGAGCTGTTTTTT
TRBV21-1	TRBJ1-2	.	.	CASSLTGIYYGYTF	TGTGCCAGCAGCCTTACAGGGATTTACTATGGCTACACCTTC
TRBV5-4	TRBJ2-1	.	TRBD2	CASSTSGGSNEQFF	TGTGCCAGCAGCACTAGCGGGGGTAGCAATGAGCAGTTCTTC
TRBV27	TRBJ1-4	.	.	CASSLFGRFNEKLFF	TGTGCCAGCAGTTTATTCGGACGGTTTAATGAAAAACTGTTTTTT
TRBV28	TRBJ1-1	.	.	CASRSKAMGAFF	TGTGCCAGCAGGTCCAAGGCCATGGGGGCTTTCTTT
TRBV28	TRBJ2-3	.	.	CASSLTDTQYF	TGTGCCAGCAGCCTCACAGATACGCAGTATTTT
TRBV19	TRBJ1-1	once	.	CASSIDPWGDTEAFF	TGTGCCAGTAGTATAGACCCCTGGGGGGACACTGAAGCTTTCTTT
TRBV5-4	TRBJ2-7	once	TRBD2	CASSLAGAGGLYEQYF	TGTGCCAGCAGCTTGGCCGGGGCGGGAGGTCTCTACGAGCAGTACTTC
TRBV19	TRBJ1-2	once	TRBD1	CASIGRGDYGYTF	TGTGCCAGTATAGGCAGGGGGGACTATGGCTACACCTTC
TRBV15	TRBJ1-1	.	.	CATSRAGLGITEAFF	TGTGCCACCAGCAGAGCAGGATTGGGGATCACTGAAGCTTTCTTT
TRBV7-8	TRBJ2-7	.	.	CASSSNIVYEQYF	TGTGCCAGCAGCTCAAACATCGTCTACGAGCAGTACTTC
TRBV5-6	TRBJ1-3	.	.	CASSFSSSGNTIYF	TGTGCCAGCAGCTTCTCCTCCTCTGGAAACACCATATATTTT
TRBV5-1	TRBJ1-1	.	TRBD1	CASSVESYRDSQAFF	TGCGCCAGCAGCGTCGAGTCTTACCGGGACAGTCAAGCTTTCTTT